A single sample is the source of the 29 T cell receptor beta chains below, sequenced in a study of blood T cell repertoires in COVID-19. Only in-frame clones appear in the TCRdb table, and some are missing; sequencing was by immunoSEQ multiplex PCR. The sample has 300,000 to 500,000 clones; 85% to 90% are singletons. Sample: PBMCs or T cells enriched from blood (not recorded which). All receptors derive from a woman in her thirties with acute COVID-19.

This sequence joins TRBV24-1 and TRBJ2-2; 11 bases are shared with TRBD2. J lost 4 bases, V lost 3 bases, and 9 bases had no gene match. The V gene's germline CDR1 is KGHDR and CDR2 SFDVKD. The CDR3 runs to 18 residues. The CDR3 region has the DNA TGTGCCACCAGTGATGACATTCCGGGACTAGCGGCCACCGGGGAGCTGTTTTTT. As protein: CATSDDIPGLAATGELFF.

The V call is TRBV27, the J call TRBJ1-2, with D possibly matching TRBD1 (6 bases). This CDR3 is 14 amino acids long. Germline V gives CDR1 MNHEY, CDR2 SMNVEV (reference sequence). V lost 2 bases and J lost 0, with 7 bases in between. The CDR3 here is CASSLTGPNYGYTF. CDR3 DNA: TGTGCCAGCAGTTTAACAGGGCCTAACTATGGCTACACCTTC.

The rearrangement joins TRBV5-6 to TRBJ2-7, with 9 positions matching TRBD1. V trimming: 2 bases; J trimming: 0 bases; junction bases outside the gene matches: 6. The CDR3 is made up of 16 amino acids. The germline CDR1 and CDR2 sequences are SGHDT and YYEEEE. The CDR3 sequence is CASSLPGTGSSYEQYF. In DNA form, the CDR3 reads TGTGCCAGCAGCTTACCCGGGACAGGGTCCTCCTACGAGCAGTACTTC.

This clone was seen only once. V usage is TRBV24-1 and J usage is TRBJ1-5; D is ambiguous. The CDR3 covers 14 residues. Germline CDR1 is KGHDR and CDR2 is SFDVKD. V lost 4 bases, J lost 0 bases, and 6 bases lay in between. The CDR3 is CATSDGYSNQPQHF. Here the CDR3 DNA reads TGTGCCACCAGTGACGGTTATAGCAATCAGCCCCAGCATTTT.

The chain uses TRBV2 and TRBJ1-4; D is perhaps TRBD1 (5 bases). Germline V gene lookup returns CDR1 SNHLY and CDR2 FYNNEI. This CDR3 contains 14 residues. V was trimmed by 6 bases and J by 8 bases, leaving 16 bases between them. CDR3 sequence (DNA): TGTGCCAGCAGACGCAGGGCGGAACAGGAAAAACTGTTTTTT. Translating gives CASRRRAEQEKLFF.

This clone has a single count. The rearrangement joins TRBV7-9 to TRBJ2-7, with 7 bases fitting TRBD2. Germline CDR1 SEHNR, CDR2 FQNEAQ (reference sequence). The CDR3 sequence is 15 residues long. Germline trimming cut 6 bases from V and 7 bases from J; bases unmatched to any gene: 15. The chain's CDR3 is CASSYPSGGGQEQYF. The CDR3 DNA reads TGTGCCAGCAGTTATCCGTCGGGGGGAGGGCAGGAGCAGTACTTC.

The chain joins TRBV29-1 to TRBJ2-5, with TRBD2 as a possible D gene (5 bases). The CDR3 has 15 residues. The germline CDR1 and CDR2 sequences are SQVTM and ANQGSEA. V was shortened by 3 bases and J by 1 base, with 15 bases between the two germline ends. The CDR3 coding sequence is TGCAGCGTTGATGAGGGCGATCGGGTCCAAGAGACCCAGTACTTC. Translating gives CSVDEGDRVQETQYF.

The chain employs TRBV12-5 and TRBJ2-7, with TRBD1 matching over 11 bases. Germline loops: CDR1 LGHNT, CDR2 FRNRAP. The CDR3 contains 15 residues. V lost 1 base to trimming and J lost 3 bases; unmatched junction nucleotides: 2. CDR3 in DNA: TGTGCTAGTGGTTTGGGGGGACAGGGGGTCTACGAGCAGTACTTC. This translates into CASGLGGQGVYEQYF. The variable domain in full, with the rest retrieved from reference TRBV12-5 and TRBJ2-7, is DARVTQTPRHKVTEMGQEVTMRCQPILGHNTVFWYRQTMMQGLELLAYFRNRAPLDDSGMPKDRFSAEMPDATLATLKIQPSEPRDSAVYFCASGLGGQGVYEQYFGPGTRLTVT.

The CDR3 reads CASSFGGTDEAFF. The CDR3 nucleotides read TGTGCCAGCAGCTTTGGGGGGACAGATGAAGCTTTCTTT. The chain employs TRBV7-9 and TRBJ1-1; 7 nucleotides agree with TRBD1. This CDR3 has 13 amino acids. With 3 bases clipped from V and 7 bases from J, the junction kept 5 bases outside the gene matches. The germline CDR1 and CDR2 sequences are SEHNR and FQNEAQ (reference sequence).

The V and J genes are TRBV27 and TRBJ1-5; 7 nucleotides match TRBD1. The CDR3 sequence is 14 residues long. The V gene's germline CDR1 is MNHEY and CDR2 SMNVEV (reference sequence). The junction had 6 bases not matched to a gene; V was cut back by 8 bases and J by 2 bases. CDR3 residues: CASRAQGGNQPQHF. The CDR3 DNA follows: TGTGCCAGCCGTGCTCAGGGGGGCAATCAGCCCCAGCATTTT.

The chain carries TRBV5-1 and TRBJ1-2; 9 positions agree with TRBD1. This CDR3 region has 14 residues. The junction had 11 bases not matched to a gene; V was cut back by 6 bases and J by 8 bases. Germline CDR1 and CDR2: SGHRS and YFSETQ. Written as DNA, the CDR3 is TGCGCCAGCACTCAACCGGACAGGGGTCAAGGCTACACCTTC. As protein: CASTQPDRGQGYTF.

This clone showed up just once. The chain is built from TRBV19 and TRBJ2-2, with 7 nucleotides matching TRBD1. The germline CDR1 and CDR2 sequences are LNHDA and SQIVND (reference sequence). The CDR3 sequence is 15 residues long. The trim removed 5 bases at V and 3 bases at J, leaving 6 bases unmatched. The CDR3 sequence is CASSGRDRDTGELFF. DNA for the CDR3: TGTGCCAGTAGTGGAAGGGACAGAGACACCGGGGAGCTGTTTTTT. Full variable domain (remainder filled in from reference TRBV19 and TRBJ2-2): DGGITQSPKYLFRKEGQNVTLSCEQNLNHDAMYWYRQDPGQGLRLIYYSQIVNDFQKGDIAEGYSVSREKKESFPLTVTSAQKNPTAFYLCASSGRDRDTGELFFGEGSRLTVL.

The chain combines TRBV19 with TRBJ1-4, with D perhaps TRBD1 (6 bases). Looked up from germline, CDR1 is LNHDA and CDR2 is SQIVND (reference sequence). The CDR3 loop spans 16 amino acids. V was shortened by 6 bases and J by 2 bases, with 16 bases between the two germline ends. Written as DNA, the CDR3 is TGTGCCAGTAGGACTTTGGAGGGGGGGACTAATGAAAAACTGTTTTTT. Protein: CASRTLEGGTNEKLFF.

This rearrangement joins TRBV7-2 to TRBJ2-7; D is perhaps TRBD2 (5 bases). Looked up from germline, CDR1 is SGHTA and CDR2 is FQGNSA. The CDR3 is 14 residues long. Trimming shortened V by 1 base and J by 3 bases, and 10 bases separated the two germline ends. In DNA form, the CDR3 reads TGTGCCAGCAGCTTAGTTCCTAGCAACTACGAGCAGTACTTC. This gives the protein CASSLVPSNYEQYF.

This chain links TRBV5-8 with TRBJ2-5; the D is unclear. This CDR3 comprises 17 residues. Germline values: CDR1 SGHTS, CDR2 YDEGEE. V lost 0 bases, J lost 2 bases, and 17 bases lay in between. In nucleotides, the CDR3 is TGTGCCAGCAGCTTGGGCTTTTATGGAACAGCACAAGAGACCCAGTACTTC. This translates into CASSLGFYGTAQETQYF.

The chain employs TRBV2 and TRBJ1-3; perhaps TRBD1 as D (5 bases). The CDR3 has 18 residues. The germline V gene has CDR1 SNHLY and CDR2 FYNNEI. V was pared by 4 bases and J by 0 bases, with 19 bases between. CDR3 in DNA: TGTGCCAGCAGTGTAATGGGGGGTAGGTTAAGCTCTGGAAACACCATATATTTT. Residues: CASSVMGGRLSSGNTIYF.

The chain carries TRBV24-1 and TRBJ1-4; D is possibly TRBD1 (5 bases). The CDR3 runs to 16 residues. Germline CDR1 is KGHDR and CDR2 is SFDVKD. V lost 7 bases and J 6 bases, leaving 20 bases between the germline ends. For the CDR3, the DNA is TGTGCCACCAGCCCTCCAGACGGGACTATCGATGAAAAACTGTTTTTT. Its protein product is CATSPPDGTIDEKLFF.

The V call is TRBV6-2 or TRBV6-3, the J call TRBJ1-1, with D unresolved. Germline V gene sequence: CDR1 MNHEY, CDR2 SVGEGT. Trimming shortened V by 0 bases and J by 6 bases, and 14 bases separated the two germline ends. This CDR3 has 15 amino acids. The CDR3 DNA follows: TGTGCCAGCAGTTACTCGACGGCAGGATGGGCTGAAGCTTTCTTT. Amino acids: CASSYSTAGWAEAFF.

The chain uses TRBV24-1 and TRBJ2-5; 7 positions match TRBD1. V gave up 6 bases and J gave up 5 bases; unmatched junction bases: 2. Germline V lookup: CDR1 KGHDR, CDR2 SFDVKD. This CDR3 region has 12 residues. The CDR3: CATSQQGETQYF. The CDR3 DNA follows: TGTGCCACCAGTCAACAGGGGGAGACCCAGTACTTC.

This clone was found many times. J is TRBJ2-1 and V is TRBV7-2, with 7 bases aligning to TRBD1. Trimming took 3 bases from V and 4 from J; bases not matched to a gene: 3. In germline, CDR1 is SGHTA, CDR2 FQGNSA. The CDR3 runs 14 residues. The CDR3: CASSLRTGYNEQFF. In DNA form, the CDR3 reads TGTGCCAGCAGCTTGAGGACAGGTTACAATGAGCAGTTCTTC.

The chain is built from TRBV20-1 and TRBJ2-5, with 11 bases fitting TRBD1. V shed 3 bases, J shed 1 base, and the junction held 4 bases outside the gene matches. There are 15 residues in the CDR3. Germline V gene data show CDR1 as DFQATT and CDR2 as SNEGSKA (reference sequence). CDR3 residues: CSASPGTGGQETQYF. The CDR3 region has the DNA TGCAGTGCTAGTCCCGGGACAGGGGGCCAAGAGACCCAGTACTTC.

The V and J genes are TRBV24-1 and TRBJ1-6; D unresolved. The CDR3 spans 14 residues. V was cut by 5 bases and J by 9 bases, with 13 bases left in between. The germline CDR1 and CDR2 sequences are KGHDR and SFDVKD. CDR3 nucleotide sequence: TGTGCCACCAGTGGGTGGTCCGGAGGTTCACCCCTCCACTTT. This encodes CATSGWSGGSPLHF.

The chain employs TRBV30 and TRBJ1-2, with D possibly TRBD1 on 5 matching bases. The CDR3 has 14 residues. CDR1 and CDR2 (germline): GTSNPN, SVGIG (reference sequence). The V end lost 0 bases, the J end lost 4 bases, and 12 bases lay between the germline ends. The CDR3 coding sequence is TGTGCCTGGAGTGTAAGCGGGGACCTCTATGGCTACACCTTC. Encoded protein: CAWSVSGDLYGYTF.

This rearrangement joins TRBV5-1 to TRBJ2-2; 7 bases are a match to TRBD2. The CDR3 consists of 16 residues. V gave up 0 bases and J gave up 5 bases; unmatched junction bases: 7. Germline loops: CDR1 SGHRS, CDR2 YFSETQ. CDR3 amino acids: CASSLGLATPTGELFF. The CDR3 nucleotides read TGCGCCAGCAGCTTGGGACTAGCCACCCCGACCGGGGAGCTGTTTTTT.

This rearrangement joins TRBV29-1 to TRBJ1-2; 9 nucleotides align to TRBD1. V lost 6 bases and J lost 6; bases outside the gene matches: 11. The CDR3 is 14 amino acids. The germline V gene has CDR1 SQVTM and CDR2 ANQGSEA. In DNA form, the CDR3 reads TGCAGCGTCGTTCTATTACAGGGGGCGAATGGCTACACCTTC. Its protein is CSVVLLQGANGYTF.

This clone was recorded once. This chain joins TRBV28 and TRBJ1-2; a weak D match, TRBD1 (6 bases). Between the trimmed V and J ends, which lost 6 bases and 6 bases, there was a span of 20 bases. The CDR3 covers 15 residues. Germline CDR1 is MDHEN and CDR2 is SYDVKM. The CDR3 here is CASRASIQGRHGYTF. The CDR3 DNA reads TGTGCCAGCAGGGCCTCGATACAGGGAAGGCATGGCTACACCTTC.

The chain carries TRBV7-8 and TRBJ1-5, with D perhaps matching TRBD1 (6 bases). Germline V gives CDR1 SGHVS, CDR2 FQNEAQ. CDR3 length: 13 amino acids. The ends were cut back, 5 bases at V and 7 bases at J, with 12 bases in the middle. The DNA of the CDR3 is TGTGCCAGCAGCACGACAGGTTTGCAGCCCCAGCATTTT. As protein: CASSTTGLQPQHF.

V is TRBV18 and J is TRBJ1-2; maybe TRBD1 (5 bases). V shed 6 bases and J shed 4 bases, with 18 bases lying between them. There are 15 residues in the CDR3. CDR1 and CDR2 (germline): KGHSH, LQKENI. As DNA, the CDR3 is TGTGCCAGCTCCCCGAACAGAGAAAGGGGCTATGGCTACACCTTC. Translating it yields CASSPNRERGYGYTF.

Here the CDR3 reads CASSPGTGTIESGELFF. CDR3 DNA: TGTGCCAGCAGTCCCGGGACAGGGACAATAGAGAGCGGGGAGCTGTTTTTT. The chain recombines TRBV6-6 with TRBJ2-2; 9 nucleotides agree with TRBD1. The V and J ends lost 5 bases and 7 bases, in that order; junction bases with no gene match: 14. The CDR3 spans 17 residues. Germline V gene data show CDR1 as MNHNY and CDR2 as SVGAGI (reference sequence).